This record covers a single T cell receptor beta chain. The sample comes from a study of blood T cell repertoires in COVID-19. Assay: immunoSEQ multiplex PCR; the TCRdb copy retains only in-frame clones and omits some. The profile shows approximately 96,000 clones, approximately 91% of them singletons. The CDR3 runs 15 residues. The germline CDR1 and CDR2 sequences are MNHEY and SMNVEV (reference sequence). V gave up 4 bases and J gave up 1 base, with 13 bases separating them. The chain recombines TRBV27 with TRBJ2-5; D is possibly TRBD1 (6 bases). The sequence came from a man in his sixties with acute or convalescent COVID-19. Sequenced input: peripheral blood. The CDR3 DNA reads TGTGCCAGCAGTTCCCTCCCAGGGGTCCAAGAGACCCAGTACTTC. Translation: CASSSLPGVQETQYF.